The source of this T cell receptor beta chain is a study of T cells in Graves' hyperthyroidism and ophthalmopathy. Study-level findings and limits: Classification by a 13 V-J model distinguished ophthalmopathy from stable hyperthyroidism. Most clonotypes expanded in the thyroid (above 0.001) were also present in blood.

The germline V gene encodes CDR1 DFQATT and CDR2 SNEGSKA (reference sequence). The CDR3 is made up of 15 amino acids. Trimming removed 6 bases at V and 6 bases at J, with 21 bases between. Amplification of TCR beta CDR3 regions used RNA as the template. First-round RT-PCR targeting the TCR CDR3 was performed with the HTBI primer set. From the multiplex PCR reads, TCRdb called clonotypes with MiXCR, one entry per CDR3 protein. Seen here are more than 500,000 distinct CDR3 sequences, 16% observed once, and the top ten hold 3% to 4.5%. This clonotype was counted once. Its cognate antigen is unknown. This could be a read error, since a much larger clone is one nucleotide away.

The TCR sequence derives from a woman aged 25 to 45 with Graves' hyperthyroidism. This chain joins TRBV20-1 and TRBJ2-1; the D is unclear. The sequenced sample was blood. The CDR3 spells CSAHPVRSYGNEQFF. The CDR3 DNA follows: TGCAGTGCACACCCGGTTAGGAGCTACGGCAATGAGCAGTTCTTC.